These T cell receptor beta chains were read from a single sample in a study of shared clonotypes between healthy human individuals. Here immunoSEQ multiplex PCR was the method, and the copy in TCRdb shows in-frame clones only, minus some. The sample yields 560,000 or so clones, 95% to 97% seen once. Sequenced: naive CD8+ T cells sorted from blood. These receptors came from a woman aged 25 to 39 in good health. Each CDR3 is given with its conserved first and last residue. The D gene is left open where the match is weak. Rows give clone size only sometimes, using once, few, many, or a class for an expanded clone.

TRBV19	TRBJ2-7	NA	TRBD2	TGTGCCAGTAGTGAGTCGGGAGGGGGTTACGAGCAGTACTTC	CASSESGGGYEQYF
TRBV6-5	TRBJ2-1	NA	NA	TGTGCCAGCGGACCAGGGTTGCATGAGCAGTTCTTC	CASGPGLHEQFF
TRBV9	TRBJ2-1	NA	NA	TGTGCCAGCAGCGTTAATATGCGCAATGAGCAGTTCTTC	CASSVNMRNEQFF
TRBV28	TRBJ1-3	NA	NA	TGTGCCAGCAGTTTTGATGGGAAGGACACCATATATTTT	CASSFDGKDTIYF
TRBV11-2	TRBJ2-7	NA	NA	TGTGCCAGCAGCAGAACAGGGTACGAGCAGTACTTC	CASSRTGYEQYF
TRBV10-2	TRBJ1-5	NA	NA	TGCGCCAGCAGTGAGGTTCTTGGGCAGCCCCAGCATTTT	CASSEVLGQPQHF
TRBV28	TRBJ2-5	NA	TRBD2	TGTGCCAGCAGTCCCCCCGGGACTAGTTTTGAGACCCAGTACTTC	CASSPPGTSFETQYF
TRBV5-4	TRBJ2-7	NA	NA	TGTGCCAGCAGCGACGGGACCGCACCTTTCGAGCAGTACTTC	CASSDGTAPFEQYF
TRBV5-4	TRBJ2-1	NA	NA	TGTGCCACCGCCCTAACGGGTGGCTTAAATGAGCAGTTCTTC	CATALTGGLNEQFF
TRBV19	TRBJ2-7	NA	TRBD2	TGTGCCAGTAGTCCTGGACTAGTTTTCCACGAGCAGTACTTC	CASSPGLVFHEQYF
TRBV13	TRBJ2-1	once	NA	TGTGCCAGCAGCTTAGGGCAGCTCTACAATGAGCAGTTCTTC	CASSLGQLYNEQFF
TRBV27	TRBJ2-3	NA	TRBD2	TGTGCCAGCAGTTTGGGGCTTATAGCGGGAGTGGAGTATTTT	CASSLGLIAGVEYF
TRBV28	TRBJ1-1	NA	TRBD1	TGTGCCAGCAGGCGGACAGGGACGAACACTGAAGCTTTCTTT	CASRRTGTNTEAFF
TRBV10-3	TRBJ2-1	few	TRBD1	TGTGCCATCAGCTACCCCGGGACAGGGGAAAGAGGTGAGCAGTTCTTC	CAISYPGTGERGEQFF
TRBV6-4	TRBJ2-1	once	TRBD2	TGTGCCAGCAGTGAGGGGGGGAAGCAGTTCTTC	CASSEGGKQFF
TRBV6-1	TRBJ2-7	NA	NA	TGTGCCAGCAGTGAGGAGCTTAGTCATCACGAGCAGTACTTC	CASSEELSHHEQYF
TRBV28	TRBJ2-4	NA	NA	TGTGCCAGCAGTTCGGGTTACCAGCTAGCCAAAAACATTCAGTACTTC	CASSSGYQLAKNIQYF
TRBV18	TRBJ2-3	NA	NA	TGTGCCAGCTCACCACCGATTGGCACAGATACGCAGTATTTT	CASSPPIGTDTQYF
TRBV2	TRBJ2-2	NA	TRBD2	TGTGCCAGCGGTGGGACTAGCCCGAACACCGGGGAGCTGTTTTTT	CASGGTSPNTGELFF
TRBV2	TRBJ2-1	NA	TRBD1	TGTGCCAGCGAATATAAGGGACAGACCTACAATGAGCAGTTCTTC	CASEYKGQTYNEQFF
TRBV27	TRBJ1-1	NA	NA	TGTGCCAGCAGTCTATACAACTCGCGGGACACTGAAGCTTTCTTT	CASSLYNSRDTEAFF
TRBV7-2	TRBJ1-1	once	TRBD1	TGTGCCAGCAGCTTAGATGCAGGGGGCTTCACTGAAGCTTTCTTT	CASSLDAGGFTEAFF
TRBV11-2	TRBJ1-5	NA	NA	TGTGCCAGCAGCCGTTCAGGACACAACTACGTCAGGGGCAATCAGCCCCAGCATTTT	CASSRSGHNYVRGNQPQHF
TRBV7-6	TRBJ2-1	NA	NA	TGTGCGGCTGGGATTGTTCCCAATGAGCAGTTCTTC	CAAGIVPNEQFF